This TCR beta chain was profiled in a study of cytomegalovirus exposure and HLA in healthy donors. General observations from the study: Later, TCR association rates were found to vary by HLA locus, highest for DRB1 and lowest for HLA-C. When the data were analyzed later, several of the most significant clusters appeared to be linked to common viral pathogens. The Asian-associated ancestry cluster reportedly had fewer N-insertions than the approximately 670-donor mean in a later analysis.

With respect to this clone: Its antigen is as yet unknown.

13 Jbeta primers and 60 Vbeta primers were used for the PCR. Measured with immunoSEQ multiplex PCR; TCRdb has only the in-frame clones, and not every one. The top ten hold more than 4% of the sample, which has some 190,000 clones, just under 75% seen once. This clonotype was obtained from a man younger than 45 in good health and CMV-seropositive. Sequencing was performed on PBMCs.

Here the CDR3 DNA reads TGTGCCAGCTCACCCAGGGGGCCGAGCTCTGGGGCCAACGTCCTGACTTTC. Protein: CASSPRGPSSGANVLTF. The chain links TRBV18 to TRBJ2-6; 8 nucleotides agree with TRBD1. CDR1 is KGHSH, CDR2 LQKENI, per germline. V gave up 3 bases and J gave up 0 bases; unmatched junction bases: 4. The CDR3 spans 17 residues.